The rows below give T cell receptor beta chains drawn from one sample of a study of T cells in Graves' hyperthyroidism and ophthalmopathy. One entry per CDR3 protein results from TCRdb running MiXCR on the multiplex PCR reads. Of about 360,000 distinct CDR3 sequences listed, about 13% are singletons. The sequencing input was blood. Receptors originate from a man between 25 and 39 years old with Graves' hyperthyroidism that later progressed to Graves' ophthalmopathy. CDR3s include the opening cysteine and the closing phenylalanine or tryptophan. The D gene is left open where the match is weak. Not all rows give a size; the values are once, few, many and, for expanded clones, a class.

D gene,clone size,J gene,V gene,CDR3 protein,CDR3 DNA
TRBD1,many,TRBJ2-7,TRBV20-1,CSARGLSGGYEQYF,TGCAGTGCTAGGGGATTGTCAGGGGGCTACGAGCAGTACTTC
NA,NA,TRBJ1-2,TRBV7-2,CASSFLSSANYGYTF,TGTGCCAGCAGCTTCCTTTCTTCAGCTAACTATGGCTACACCTTC
TRBD1,many,TRBJ1-2,TRBV28,CASSDPGTGSGYTF,TGTGCCAGCAGTGACCCCGGGACAGGGAGCGGCTACACCTTC
NA,NA,TRBJ2-3,TRBV29-1,CSVVPVQDTQYF,TGCAGCGTTGTTCCCGTTCAAGATACGCAGTATTTT
NA,many,TRBJ2-5,TRBV15,CATSRDNSRETQYF,TGTGCCACCAGCAGGGACAACTCGAGAGAGACCCAGTACTTC
NA,NA,TRBJ1-5,TRBV12-3/TRBV12-4,CASSPNDLSAQHF,TGTGCCAGCAGTCCTAACGATCTCTCGGCCCAGCATTTT
TRBD2,NA,TRBJ2-7,TRBV4-1,CASSQGGGSSYEQYF,TGCGCCAGCAGCCAAGGCGGGGGGTCATCCTACGAGCAGTACTTC
TRBD2,many,TRBJ2-3,TRBV5-1,CASSLWLAGTDTQYF,TGCGCCAGCAGCTTGTGGCTAGCGGGCACAGATACGCAGTATTTT
NA,few,TRBJ1-1,TRBV18,CAGRGFMNTEAFF,TGTGCCGGGCGAGGTTTTATGAACACTGAAGCTTTCTTT
TRBD2,many,TRBJ2-5,TRBV7-8,CASSLARLAGEETQYF,TGTGCCAGCAGCTTAGCCCGCCTAGCGGGAGAGGAGACCCAGTACTTC
NA,many,TRBJ2-2,TRBV2,CASSVLGDTGELFF,TGTGCCAGCAGTGTTCTGGGGGACACCGGGGAGCTGTTTTTT
TRBD2,NA,TRBJ2-7,TRBV4-1,CASSQYPRTSLYEQYF,TGCGCCAGCAGCCAATATCCGAGGACTAGTTTATACGAGCAGTACTTC
TRBD2,few,TRBJ2-3,TRBV19,CASSISGGLRVTDTQYF,TGTGCCAGTAGTATTAGCGGGGGGTTAAGGGTCACAGATACGCAGTATTTT
TRBD1,few,TRBJ2-7,TRBV4-1,CASSQGQGFTYEQYF,TGCGCCAGCAGCCAAGGACAGGGGTTTACCTACGAGCAGTACTTC
NA,many,TRBJ1-1,TRBV30,CAWSVLENTEAFF,TGTGCCTGGAGTGTACTCGAGAACACTGAAGCTTTCTTT
TRBD1,many,TRBJ1-1,TRBV7-6,CASSQTGTGANTEAFF,TGTGCCAGCAGCCAGACCGGGACAGGGGCGAACACTGAAGCTTTCTTT
TRBD2,many,TRBJ2-7,TRBV11-2,CASSFGLAGEQYF,TGTGCCAGCAGCTTTGGGCTAGCGGGGGAGCAGTACTTC
NA,NA,TRBJ1-2,TRBV12-3/TRBV12-4,CASSREGRDGYTF,TGTGCCAGCAGCAGGGAGGGCCGGGATGGCTACACCTTC
NA,few,TRBJ2-7,TRBV20-1,CSARDPTIWHEQYF,TGCAGTGCTAGAGATCCAACCATATGGCACGAGCAGTACTTC
TRBD1,few,TRBJ1-2,TRBV2,CASSEGDRLYTF,TGTGCCAGCAGTGAAGGGGACAGGCTCTACACCTTC
TRBD1,few,TRBJ2-1,TRBV18,CASSPPGGDEQFF,TGTGCCAGCTCACCACCAGGGGGCGATGAGCAGTTCTTC
NA,many,TRBJ1-1,TRBV10-3,CAISERDGGHTEAFF,TGTGCCATCAGTGAGCGCGATGGGGGCCACACTGAAGCTTTCTTT
TRBD2,few,TRBJ2-7,TRBV13,CASSSQRGPSQYF,TGTGCCAGCAGCTCTCAGCGGGGCCCGAGCCAGTACTTC
TRBD2,once,TRBJ2-2,TRBV20-1,CSAQGLAAFGELFF,TGCAGTGCTCAAGGACTAGCGGCTTTCGGGGAGCTGTTTTTT
TRBD1,many,TRBJ1-5,TRBV20-1,CSARPPGQKNQPQHF,TGCAGTGCTAGACCCCCGGGACAGAAAAATCAGCCCCAGCATTTT
NA,few,TRBJ1-5,TRBV4-1,CASSQGVSQPQHF,TGCGCCAGCAGCCAAGGAGTCAGTCAGCCCCAGCATTTT
TRBD2,NA,TRBJ2-1,TRBV20-1,CSARRTSGLQFF,TGCAGTGCTAGAAGAACTAGCGGGTTACAGTTCTTC
NA,few,TRBJ2-7,TRBV12-3/TRBV12-4,CASSWGRSTYEQYF,TGTGCCAGCAGTTGGGGCAGGTCTACGTACGAGCAGTACTTC
TRBD2,few,TRBJ2-5,TRBV6-6,CASSYGSSGGAGETQYF,TGTGCCAGCAGTTACGGATCTAGCGGGGGGGCTGGAGAGACCCAGTACTTC
TRBD1,NA,TRBJ1-2,TRBV7-2,CASSSGTGIWYGYTF,TGTGCCAGCAGCTCCGGGACAGGGATTTGGTATGGCTACACCTTC
NA,few,TRBJ2-7,TRBV4-1,CASSHVAGQRVCEQYF,TGCGCCAGCAGCCATGTGGCCGGACAAAGGGTATGCGAGCAGTACTTC
NA,NA,TRBJ2-1,TRBV19,CASRTPYNKQFF,TGTGCCAGTAGGACTCCTTACAATAAGCAGTTCTTC
TRBD2,NA,TRBJ2-3,TRBV5-1,CASSPGGYRTDTQYF,TGCGCCAGCAGCCCGGGGGGGTACCGCACAGATACGCAGTATTTT
NA,many,TRBJ1-2,TRBV18,CASSPLESGYTF,TGTGCCAGCTCACCACTAGAGAGTGGCTACACCTTC
NA,many,TRBJ1-1,TRBV10-2,CASTIYSRNTEAFF,TGCGCCAGCACAATTTACAGTAGGAACACTGAAGCTTTCTTT
NA,many,TRBJ1-5,TRBV28,CASSFGQGHQPQHF,TGTGCCAGCAGTTTCGGTCAGGGGCATCAGCCCCAGCATTTT
TRBD1,NA,TRBJ2-7,TRBV28,CVSPGQVVYEQYF,TGTGTCTCCCCGGGACAGGTCGTGTACGAGCAGTACTTC
NA,NA,TRBJ2-1,TRBV20-1,CRVSEGTFRNEQFF,TGCAGGGTTAGTGAGGGGACTTTTAGGAATGAGCAGTTCTTC
TRBD1,many,TRBJ1-1,TRBV24-1,CATSDLPSTGDTEAFF,TGTGCCACCAGTGATTTACCCTCGACAGGGGACACTGAAGCTTTCTTT
NA,NA,TRBJ1-6,TRBV7-6,CASSSGTKTNSPLHF,TGTGCCAGCAGCTCCGGGACAAAGACGAATTCACCCCTCCACTTT
NA,many,TRBJ1-1,TRBV28,CASRIQGSPAFF,TGTGCCAGCAGAATACAGGGATCTCCAGCTTTCTTT
NA,many,TRBJ2-5,TRBV7-8,CASSWGLSPETQYF,TGTGCCAGCAGCTGGGGACTTTCCCCGGAGACCCAGTACTTC
NA,many,TRBJ2-2,TRBV5-6,CASSPSGTGYTGELFF,TGTGCCAGCAGCCCGTCCGGGACCGGATATACCGGGGAGCTGTTTTTT
NA,few,TRBJ2-3,TRBV10-2,CASRKGGVTDTQYF,TGCGCCAGCAGGAAGGGGGGTGTCACAGATACGCAGTATTTT
NA,few,TRBJ1-6,TRBV9,CASSPPGSLRSPLHF,TGTGCCAGCAGCCCTCCGGGATCCCTTAGGTCACCCCTCCACTTT
NA,few,TRBJ1-1,TRBV15,CATSGLSVSTEAFF,TGTGCCACCAGCGGGCTTTCCGTGAGCACTGAAGCTTTCTTT
NA,many,TRBJ2-3,TRBV13,CASSLGFVDTQYF,TGTGCCAGCAGCTTAGGATTTGTAGATACGCAGTATTTT
NA,many,TRBJ1-6,TRBV10-3,CAISESSAPITLHF,TGTGCCATCAGTGAGTCTTCAGCCCCCATCACCCTCCACTTT
NA,many,TRBJ1-6,TRBV2,CASSEAPYNSPLHF,TGTGCCAGCAGTGAAGCACCCTATAATTCACCCCTCCACTTT
TRBD2,many,TRBJ2-3,TRBV12-3/TRBV12-4,CASTQGGGAGAHTQYF,TGTGCCAGCACCCAAGGGGGGGGAGCGGGGGCTCATACGCAGTATTTT
NA,few,TRBJ1-5,TRBV19,CASSSRNRGNQPQHF,TGTGCCAGTAGTAGCAGGAATCGGGGCAATCAGCCCCAGCATTTT
NA,many,TRBJ1-5,TRBV30,CAFTLTGNQPQHF,TGTGCCTTTACCCTCACTGGCAATCAGCCCCAGCATTTT
NA,NA,TRBJ1-4,TRBV6-1,CASRNRPNEKLFF,TGTGCCAGCAGAAATAGACCTAATGAAAAACTGTTTTTT